A single sample gave rise to the 9 T cell receptor beta chains below, sequenced in a study of CD8 T cells in ankylosing spondylitis (dated by TCRdb to 2017 to 2019). Receptors were amplified or captured by 5' RACE. This sample was sequenced with an Illumina HiSeq 2500. TCRdb's own reprocessing of the public reads used fastp at Q25 and MiXCR and kept productive beta chains. Identical CDR3 proteins give one entry, which carries the most common genes and DNA. In all, the sample holds some 270,000 distinct CDR3 sequences, and about a sixth of those were seen once. The ten largest account for 25% to 40% of the sample. The specimen was blood, either unsorted or a sorted T cell fraction (not recorded which). The receptors shown here come from a male donor with ankylosing spondylitis or in good health (not recorded which).

The chain recombines TRBV6-5 with TRBJ2-1; 7 bases are a match to TRBD2. CDR3 length: 12 residues. Germline loops: CDR1 MNHEY, CDR2 SVGAGI. V trimming: 8 bases; J trimming: 6 bases; junction bases outside the gene matches: 4. Written as DNA, the CDR3 is TGTGCCAGCTGGGGGGGGGGCAATGAGCAGTTCTTC. Translated: CASWGGGNEQFF.

The genes are TRBV28 and TRBJ2-7, with D perhaps given as TRBD1 or TRBD2 (5 bases each). Deletions cut 0 bases from V and 0 bases from J, with 9 bases between. Germline V gene lookup returns CDR1 MDHEN and CDR2 SYDVKM. The CDR3 length is 15 residues. This CDR3 reads CASSLWGTSSYEQYF. CDR3 bases: TGTGCCAGCAGTTTATGGGGGACGAGCTCCTACGAGCAGTACTTC.

The chain joins TRBV7-8 to TRBJ2-5, with TRBD2 as a possible D gene (7 bases). The CDR3 is made up of 16 amino acids. V dropped 5 bases and J dropped 3 bases, with 19 bases sitting between them. Germline loops: CDR1 SGHVS, CDR2 FQNEAQ. The CDR3 bases are TGTGCCAGCAGCACCGACCTAGCGGAGGGGGAAGAGACCCAGTACTTC. Protein: CASSTDLAEGEETQYF.

This clonotype was found many times. The rearrangement uses TRBV4-1 and TRBJ1-3; no clear D. The V and J ends lost 1 base and 4 bases respectively, with 2 bases between them. CDR1 and CDR2 from the germline V gene are MGHRA and YSYEKL. The CDR3 contains 12 residues. The CDR3 here is CASSQAGNTIYF. The CDR3 DNA reads TGCGCCAGCAGCCAAGCCGGAAACACCATATATTTT.

In its sample, this clonotype was seen a few times. The genes are TRBV27 and TRBJ2-7; 7 bases agree with TRBD2. V lost 1 base to trimming and J lost 3 bases; unmatched junction nucleotides: 6. The CDR3 has 15 residues. Per germline, CDR1 MNHEY and CDR2 SMNVEV (reference sequence). The CDR3 region has the DNA TGTGCCAGCAGTTTATTCGGGAGGTCCATCTACGAGCAGTACTTC. Translation: CASSLFGRSIYEQYF.

This clonotype was detected only a few times. J is TRBJ2-3 and V is TRBV3-1; 8 bases agree with TRBD2. This CDR3 has 16 residues. From germline, CDR1 is LGHDT and CDR2 YNNKEL (reference sequence). The V and J ends lost 8 bases and 0 bases, in that order; junction bases with no gene match: 10. Here the CDR3 reads CASPLILAASTDTQYF. CDR3 in DNA: TGTGCCAGCCCCCTAATACTAGCGGCAAGCACAGATACGCAGTATTTT.

This clonotype appeared many times. The chain combines TRBV21-1 with TRBJ2-7; whether TRBD1, the table's D call, matches the DNA was not checked. TRBV21-1 is noted as a pseudogene. The CDR3 is made up of 15 amino acids. CDR3 loop: CASSKANRLSYEQYF. Written as DNA, the CDR3 is TGTGCCAGCAGCAAAGCAAACAGGCTCTCCTACGAGCAGTACTTC.

V and J are TRBV19 and TRBJ2-1, with 9 positions matching TRBD1. The germline CDR1 and CDR2 sequences are LNHDA and SQIVND (reference sequence). This CDR3 contains 15 residues. J was trimmed by 10 bases and V by 3 bases; bases with no gene match: 10. DNA of the CDR3: TGTGCCAGTAGTATTCGCGACAGGGGGGCGTGGGAGCAGTTCTTC. Translating gives CASSIRDRGAWEQFF. The variable domain in full, with the rest retrieved from reference TRBV19 and TRBJ2-1, is DGGITQSPKYLFRKEGQNVTLSCEQNLNHDAMYWYRQDPGQGLRLIYYSQIVNDFQKGDIAEGYSVSREKKESFPLTVTSAQKNPTAFYLCASSIRDRGAWEQFFGPGTRLTVL.

This clonotype was seen more than once but under ten times. The genes are TRBV4-2 and TRBJ2-7; D perhaps matches TRBD1 (6 bases). CDR1 is LGHNA and CDR2 is YNFKEQ in the germline V gene. The ends were cut back, 0 bases at V and 3 bases at J, with 15 bases in the middle. The CDR3 spans 16 residues. The CDR3 protein is CASSQDQGTFDYEQYF. The CDR3 bases are TGTGCCAGCAGCCAAGATCAAGGGACATTCGACTACGAGCAGTACTTC.